The 15 T cell receptor beta chains presented below share a single source sample, sequenced in a study of T cell responses to AZD1222 COVID-19 vaccine. The data were produced by immunoSEQ multiplex PCR, yet TCRdb's version contains in-frame clones alone and is incomplete. The sample holds over 100,000 clones; 88% are singletons and the top ten take more than 3%. The starting material was peripheral blood, obtained on day 0 of AZD1222 vaccination. The receptors derive from an adult in good health.

The chain links TRBV10-3 to TRBJ2-1; possibly TRBD1 or TRBD2 for D (5 bases each). CDR3 size: 16 residues. V lost 1 base to trimming and J lost 5 bases, with 15 bases between them. CDR1 is ENHRY, CDR2 SYGVKD, per germline. CDR3 loop: CAISEFDRDGNNEQFF. CDR3 in DNA: TGTGCCATCAGTGAGTTTGACCGGGACGGGAACAATGAGCAGTTCTTC.

V and J are TRBV2 and TRBJ1-1; a possible D gene is TRBD1 (5 bases). Germline V lookup: CDR1 SNHLY, CDR2 FYNNEI. Trimming left V 5 bases short and J 3 bases short, with 7 bases between. CDR3 length equals 12 residues. The CDR3, as DNA: TGTGCCAGCAGTAGAGGGGACACTGAAGCTTTCTTT. Its translation: CASSRGDTEAFF.

The chain uses TRBV5-6 and TRBJ2-7, with D possibly being TRBD1 (6 bases). The CDR3 is made up of 16 amino acids. V lost 4 bases and J lost 3, with 20 bases in between. Germline CDR1 and CDR2: SGHDT and YYEEEE. The CDR3 DNA follows: TGTGCCAGCAGCCCAAACCAGGGGTCTACAATCTACGAGCAGTACTTC. This translates into CASSPNQGSTIYEQYF.

This chain links TRBV14 with TRBJ1-6; D possibly corresponds to TRBD1 (5 bases). The germline V and J ends were trimmed by 4 bases and 9 bases, with 19 bases remaining between them. The germline V gene encodes CDR1 SGHDN and CDR2 FVKESK. CDR3 length: 16 residues. The CDR3 nucleotides are TGTGCCAGCAGCCCCCTAAGGGAGAGGGGTGGTTCACCCCTCCACTTT. Protein sequence: CASSPLRERGGSPLHF.

V and J are TRBV18 and TRBJ1-1; D gene unclear. From germline, CDR1 is KGHSH and CDR2 LQKENI. Deletions cut 1 base from V and 0 bases from J, with 12 bases between. This CDR3 is built from 16 residues. The CDR3 DNA reads TGTGCCAGCTCACCACGGTCGGCAACCTTGAACACTGAAGCTTTCTTT. Its protein product is CASSPRSATLNTEAFF.

As concerns this clone: Other DNA sequences in this sample translate to the same CDR3. This chain connects TRBV4-2 to TRBJ1-2; D is undetermined. V gave up 0 bases and J gave up 4 bases, with 9 bases separating them. The CDR3 runs to 14 residues. Germline assignment: CDR1 LGHNA and CDR2 YNFKEQ. In DNA form, the CDR3 reads TGTGCCAGCAGCCAAGAGGGCAGAAGCTATGGCTACACCTTC. It translates to CASSQEGRSYGYTF.

This clone occurred once. This chain links TRBV7-3 with TRBJ2-1; D is unresolved. The V end lost 5 bases, the J end lost 7 bases, and 9 bases lay between the germline ends. CDR1 and CDR2 (germline): SGHTA, FQGTGA. The CDR3 contains 12 residues. CDR3 loop: CASSLNTNEQFF. As DNA, the CDR3 is TGTGCCAGCAGCCTTAACACAAATGAGCAGTTCTTC.

The chain carries TRBV5-1 and TRBJ2-7, with D possibly matching TRBD2 (7 bases). CDR1 and CDR2 from the germline V gene are SGHRS and YFSETQ. The CDR3 is made up of 12 amino acids. V lost 10 bases and J 2 bases, leaving 13 bases between the germline ends. For the CDR3, the DNA is TGCGCCTCCGGGGGGCAGGCCTACGAGCAGTACTTC. This codes for CASGGQAYEQYF.

The rearrangement joins TRBV19 to TRBJ1-4; no clear D gene. V was cut by 6 bases and J by 7 bases, with 12 bases left in between. The germline gives CDR1 LNHDA, CDR2 SQIVND (reference sequence). The CDR3 runs to 13 residues. For the CDR3, the DNA is TGTGCCAGTAGCGAGTGGTTCGGTGAAAAACTGTTTTTT. This translates into CASSEWFGEKLFF.

The chain couples TRBV6-6 to TRBJ1-1, with 7 bases fitting TRBD1. From germline, CDR1 is MNHNY and CDR2 SVGAGI (reference sequence). Trimming took 5 bases from V and 3 from J; bases not matched to a gene: 9. This CDR3 spans 15 amino acids. CDR3 nucleotide sequence: TGTGCCAGCAGTGTTCTACCGGGACAGCACACTGAAGCTTTCTTT. The encoded protein is CASSVLPGQHTEAFF.

The chain links TRBV10-2 to TRBJ1-1; D remains unclear. The V end lost 5 bases, the J end lost 4 bases, and 11 bases lay between the germline ends. The CDR3 covers 13 residues. CDR1 and CDR2 from the germline V gene are WSHSY and SAAADI. The CDR3: CASSQTASTEAFF. The CDR3 DNA reads TGCGCCAGCAGTCAGACGGCAAGCACTGAAGCTTTCTTT.

The rearrangement links TRBV5-1 to TRBJ1-6, with a tentative D call TRBD1 (5 bases). The CDR3 covers 16 residues. Trimming removed 0 bases from V and 9 bases from J, with 16 bases in between. The germline V gene has CDR1 SGHRS and CDR2 YFSETQ. CDR3 amino acids: CASSLGARSQGSPLHF. CDR3 DNA sequence: TGCGCCAGCAGCTTGGGGGCCCGATCGCAGGGTTCACCCCTCCACTTT.

V is TRBV18 and J is TRBJ1-1; no definite D call. The CDR3 contains 16 residues. CDR1 is KGHSH, CDR2 LQKENI, per germline. V was cut by 4 bases and J by 4 bases, with 19 bases left in between. The CDR3 here is CASSQGSARFGTEAFF. For the CDR3, the DNA is TGTGCCAGCTCACAGGGTTCCGCGAGGTTTGGCACTGAAGCTTTCTTT.

V gene TRBV28 combines with J gene TRBJ1-2, with a possible D match to TRBD1 (5 bases). This CDR3 region has 14 residues. V lost 7 bases and J lost 5, with 17 bases in between. Germline V gene data show CDR1 as MDHEN and CDR2 as SYDVKM. In DNA, the CDR3 is TGTGCCAGCACCCAGGCGCCAGGGCCTTATGGCTACACCTTC. This sequence encodes CASTQAPGPYGYTF.

V and J are TRBV19 and TRBJ2-5; 9 bases fit TRBD2. Germline V gene lookup returns CDR1 LNHDA and CDR2 SQIVND (reference sequence). This CDR3 is built from 17 residues. Trimming took 4 bases from V and 4 from J; bases not matched to a gene: 13. The CDR3 sequence is CASSSTWRGGRGETQYF. DNA for the CDR3: TGTGCCAGTAGTAGTACCTGGCGGGGGGGCCGAGGAGAGACCCAGTACTTC.